This T cell receptor beta chain came from a study of blood T cell repertoires in COVID-19. For the study at large: The samples span acute and convalescent COVID-19 from the United States, Italy and Spain.

Some clones are missing from TCRdb's copy, which holds only in-frame ones; the method was immunoSEQ multiplex PCR. The data show almost 70,000 clones, almost 80% seen once. The CDR3 is 15 amino acids. The germline V gene has CDR1 SGHRS and CDR2 YFSETQ. The V and J ends lost 0 bases and 6 bases respectively, with 16 bases between them. This clonotype was sampled from a man in his 60s with acute or convalescent COVID-19. Sequences were obtained from peripheral blood. The gene calls are TRBV5-1 and TRBJ2-7; TRBD1 might be the D (6 bases). Here the CDR3 DNA reads TGCGCCAGCAGCTTGGACAGGGACACCCCCCTCGAGCAGTACTTC. Translation gives CASSLDRDTPLEQYF.